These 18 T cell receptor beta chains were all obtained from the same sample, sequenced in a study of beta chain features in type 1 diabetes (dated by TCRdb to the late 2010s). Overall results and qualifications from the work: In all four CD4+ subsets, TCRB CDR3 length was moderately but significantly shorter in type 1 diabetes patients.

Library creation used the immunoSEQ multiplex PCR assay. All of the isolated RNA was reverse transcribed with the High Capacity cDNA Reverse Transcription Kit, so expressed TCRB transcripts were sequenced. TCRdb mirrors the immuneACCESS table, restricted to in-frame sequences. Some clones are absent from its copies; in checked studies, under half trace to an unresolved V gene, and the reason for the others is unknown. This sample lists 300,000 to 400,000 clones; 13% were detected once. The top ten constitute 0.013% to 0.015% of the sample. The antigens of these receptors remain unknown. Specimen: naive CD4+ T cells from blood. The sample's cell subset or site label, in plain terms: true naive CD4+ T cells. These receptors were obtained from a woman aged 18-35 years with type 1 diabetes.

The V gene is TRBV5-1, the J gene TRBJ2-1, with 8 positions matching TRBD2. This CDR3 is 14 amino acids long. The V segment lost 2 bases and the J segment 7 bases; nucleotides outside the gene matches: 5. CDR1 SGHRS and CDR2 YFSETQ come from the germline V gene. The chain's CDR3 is CASSLREGRNEQFF. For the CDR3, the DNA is TGCGCCAGCAGCTTACGGGAGGGCCGAAATGAGCAGTTCTTC.

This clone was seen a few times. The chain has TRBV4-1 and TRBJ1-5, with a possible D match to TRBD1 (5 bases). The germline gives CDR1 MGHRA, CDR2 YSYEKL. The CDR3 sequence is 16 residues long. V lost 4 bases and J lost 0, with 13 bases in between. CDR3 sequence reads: CASSLQGSHSNQPQHF. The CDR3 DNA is TGCGCCAGCAGCCTGCAGGGCAGCCATAGCAATCAGCCCCAGCATTTT.

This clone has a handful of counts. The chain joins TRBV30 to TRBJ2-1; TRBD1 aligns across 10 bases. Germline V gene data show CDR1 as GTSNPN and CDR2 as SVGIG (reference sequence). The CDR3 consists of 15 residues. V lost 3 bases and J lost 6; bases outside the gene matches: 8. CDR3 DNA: TGTGCCTGGAGCGCCCACCGGGACAGGGGCAATGAGCAGTTCTTC. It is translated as CAWSAHRDRGNEQFF.

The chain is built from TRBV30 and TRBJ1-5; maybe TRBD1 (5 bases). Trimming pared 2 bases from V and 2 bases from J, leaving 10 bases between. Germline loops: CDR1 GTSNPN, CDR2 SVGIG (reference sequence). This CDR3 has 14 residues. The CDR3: CAWSLGGGNQPQHF. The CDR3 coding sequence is TGTGCCTGGAGTTTGGGGGGAGGCAATCAGCCCCAGCATTTT.

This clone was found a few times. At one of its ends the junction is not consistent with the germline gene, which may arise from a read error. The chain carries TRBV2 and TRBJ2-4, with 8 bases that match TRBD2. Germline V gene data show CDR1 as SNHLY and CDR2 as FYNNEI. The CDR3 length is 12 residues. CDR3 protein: CAGNSGIPPRHF. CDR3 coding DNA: TGTGCCGGGAATAGCGGGATACCGCCGCGGCACTTC.

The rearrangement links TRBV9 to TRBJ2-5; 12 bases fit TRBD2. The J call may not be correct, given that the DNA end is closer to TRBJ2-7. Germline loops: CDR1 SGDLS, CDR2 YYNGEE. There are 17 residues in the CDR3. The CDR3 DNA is TGTGCCAGCAGCGACCAAACCGGGACTAGCGGGCTTCACGAGCAGTACTTC. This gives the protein CASSDQTGTSGLHEQYF.

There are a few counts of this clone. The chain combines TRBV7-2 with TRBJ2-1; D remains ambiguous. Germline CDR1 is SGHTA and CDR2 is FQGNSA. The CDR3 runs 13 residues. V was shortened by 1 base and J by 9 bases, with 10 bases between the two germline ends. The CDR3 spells CASSLDRPGEQFF. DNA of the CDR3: TGTGCCAGCAGCTTAGATCGCCCAGGTGAGCAGTTCTTC.

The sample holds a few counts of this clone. CDR3 sequence reads: CASSNRTSGSPETQYF. In nucleotides, the CDR3 is TGCGCCAGCAGCAACCGGACTAGCGGGAGCCCAGAGACCCAGTACTTC. The chain combines TRBV5-1 with TRBJ2-5, with 13 positions matching TRBD2. Germline CDR1 SGHRS, CDR2 YFSETQ. V was clipped by 4 bases and J by 4 bases; unmatched bases: 7. The CDR3 spans 16 residues.

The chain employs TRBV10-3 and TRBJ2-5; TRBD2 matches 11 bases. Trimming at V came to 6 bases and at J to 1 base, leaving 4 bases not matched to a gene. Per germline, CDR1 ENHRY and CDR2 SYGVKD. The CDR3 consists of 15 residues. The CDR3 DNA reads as TGTGCCATCAGGGGGACTAGCGGCTTCCAAGAGACCCAGTACTTC. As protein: CAIRGTSGFQETQYF.

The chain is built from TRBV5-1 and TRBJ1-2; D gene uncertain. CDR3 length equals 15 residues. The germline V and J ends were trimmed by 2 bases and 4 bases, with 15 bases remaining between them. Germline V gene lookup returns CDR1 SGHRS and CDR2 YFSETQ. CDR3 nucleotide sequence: TGCGCCAGCAGCTTAGACCGCGCGGGGAGCTATGGCTACACCTTC. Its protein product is CASSLDRAGSYGYTF.

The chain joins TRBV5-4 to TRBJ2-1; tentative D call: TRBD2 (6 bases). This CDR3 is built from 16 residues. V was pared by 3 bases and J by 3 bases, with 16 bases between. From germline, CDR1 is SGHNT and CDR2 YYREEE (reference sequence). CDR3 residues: CASSSPTGANYNEQFF. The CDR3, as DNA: TGTGCCAGCAGCTCCCCAACGGGAGCGAACTACAATGAGCAGTTCTTC. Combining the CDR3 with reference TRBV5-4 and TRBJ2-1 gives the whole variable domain ETGVTQSPTHLIKTRGQQVTLRCSSQSGHNTVSWYQQALGQGPQFIFQYYREEENGRGNFPPRFSGLQFPNYSSELNVNALELDDSALYLCASSSPTGANYNEQFFGPGTRLTVL.

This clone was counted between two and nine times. The CDR3 here is CASSPEISSYNEQFF. The DNA for the CDR3 is TGTGCCAGCTCACCCGAGATATCTTCCTACAATGAGCAGTTCTTC. The J gene is TRBJ2-1, the V gene TRBV18; D remains ambiguous. With 3 bases removed from V and 1 base from J, the gap between germline ends came to 10 bases. This CDR3 contains 15 residues. Germline values: CDR1 KGHSH, CDR2 LQKENI.

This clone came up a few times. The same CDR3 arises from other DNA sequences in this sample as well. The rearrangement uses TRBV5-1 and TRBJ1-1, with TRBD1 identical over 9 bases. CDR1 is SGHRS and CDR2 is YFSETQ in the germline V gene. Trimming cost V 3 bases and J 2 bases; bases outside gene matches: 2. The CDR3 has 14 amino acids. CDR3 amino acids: CASSSGQGNTEAFF. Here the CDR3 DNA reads TGCGCCAGCAGCTCGGGACAGGGAAACACTGAAGCTTTCTTT.

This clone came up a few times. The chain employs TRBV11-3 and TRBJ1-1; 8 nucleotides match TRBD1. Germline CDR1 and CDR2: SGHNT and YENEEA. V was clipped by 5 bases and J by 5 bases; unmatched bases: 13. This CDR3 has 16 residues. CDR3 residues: CASSLGQGIGGTEAFF. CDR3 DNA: TGTGCCAGCAGCCTTGGACAGGGAATCGGAGGAACTGAAGCTTTCTTT.

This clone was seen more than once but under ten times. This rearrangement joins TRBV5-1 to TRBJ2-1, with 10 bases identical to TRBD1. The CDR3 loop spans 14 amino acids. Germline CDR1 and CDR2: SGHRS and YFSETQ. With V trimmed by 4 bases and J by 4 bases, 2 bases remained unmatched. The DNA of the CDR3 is TGCGCCAGCAGCCAGGGACAGGGGTACAATGAGCAGTTCTTC. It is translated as CASSQGQGYNEQFF.

CDR3 amino acids: CASSLDPGSGGELFF. In nucleotides, the CDR3 is TGTGCCAGCAGCCTTGACCCGGGGAGCGGCGGGGAGCTGTTTTTT. The chain uses TRBV7-3 and TRBJ2-2; tentatively, D is TRBD2 (5 bases). Germline values: CDR1 SGHTA, CDR2 FQGTGA. This CDR3 is 15 amino acids long. Trimming pared 5 bases from V and 7 bases from J, leaving 17 bases between. Variable domain in full (rest from reference TRBV7-3 and TRBJ2-2): GAGVSQTPSNKVTEKGKYVELRCDPISGHTALYWYRQSLGQGPEFLIYFQGTGAADDSGLPNDRFFAVRPEGSVSTLKIQRTERGDSAVYLCASSLDPGSGGELFFGEGSRLTVL.

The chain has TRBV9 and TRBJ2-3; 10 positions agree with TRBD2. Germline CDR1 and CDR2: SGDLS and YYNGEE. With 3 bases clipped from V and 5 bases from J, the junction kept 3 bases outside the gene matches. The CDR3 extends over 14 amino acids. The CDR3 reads CASSARLAGDTQYF. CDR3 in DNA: TGTGCCAGCAGCGCCAGACTAGCGGGAGATACGCAGTATTTT.

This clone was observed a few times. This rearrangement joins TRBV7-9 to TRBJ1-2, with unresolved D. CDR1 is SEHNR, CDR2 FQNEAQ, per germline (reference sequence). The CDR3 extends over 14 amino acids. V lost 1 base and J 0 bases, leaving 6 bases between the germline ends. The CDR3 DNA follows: TGTGCCAGCAGCTTAGGGCGGACTAACTATGGCTACACCTTC. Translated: CASSLGRTNYGYTF.